These T cell receptor beta chains were read from a single sample in a study of vaccination effects on CD4 cells after COVID-19. TCRdb keeps only in-frame clones here, not all; method: immunoSEQ multiplex PCR. The sample lists tens of thousands of clones; 73% were seen once. These receptors are not linked to any known antigen. This sample comprised CD4+ T cells from PBMCs cultured with HCoV-OC43 spike peptides, obtained before COVID-19 vaccination. The receptors were gathered from a human donor who received a COVID-19 vaccine. Both conserved end residues are part of each CDR3.

V: TRBV3-1/TRBV3-2; J: TRBJ1-2; CDR3: CASSQGSVNYGYTF
V: TRBV15; J: TRBJ1-5; CDR3: CATSRDNGQPQHF
V: TRBV28; J: TRBJ1-4; CDR3: CASSFPQGTNEKLFF
V: TRBV6-5; J: TRBJ1-2; CDR3: CASSYTTGINYGYTF
V: TRBV5-6; J: TRBJ2-7; CDR3: CASSPGTTTYEQYF
V: TRBV2; J: TRBJ1-2; CDR3: CASSKTGTGPYGYTF
V: TRBV4-1; J: TRBJ1-1; CDR3: CASSRTPGQGLNTEAFF
V: TRBV29-1; J: TRBJ1-1; CDR3: CSVAMNRGAAF
V: TRBV7-8; J: TRBJ1-6; CDR3: CASSLLPWGAGPYNSPLHF
V: TRBV2; J: TRBJ2-1; CDR3: CASSEVSGLRFF
V: TRBV5-1; J: TRBJ2-5; CDR3: CASSSQETQYF
V: TRBV5-1; J: TRBJ2-1; CDR3: CASRGLAGGYSYNEQFF
V: TRBV6-6; J: TRBJ2-7; CDR3: CASSHEGEQGSYYEQYF
V: TRBV19; J: TRBJ2-7; CDR3: CASSHPGHRVGEQYF
V: TRBV3-1/TRBV3-2; J: TRBJ1-3; CDR3: CASSQTGTFSGNTIYF
V: TRBV7-2; J: TRBJ2-7; CDR3: CASSLARGTYEQYF
V: TRBV3-1/TRBV3-2; J: TRBJ1-2; CDR3: CASSHERGYTF
V: TRBV3-1/TRBV3-2; J: TRBJ2-7; CDR3: CASSRGAGGFYEQYF
V: TRBV6-2/TRBV6-3; J: TRBJ1-1; CDR3: CASSYWAGTEAFF
V: TRBV19; J: TRBJ1-2; CDR3: CASSIAGGVGYTF
V: TRBV3-1/TRBV3-2; J: TRBJ1-4; CDR3: CASGPGNDHEKLFF
V: TRBV11-1; J: TRBJ2-1; CDR3: CASSSTGGGEQFF
V: TRBV9; J: TRBJ2-3; CDR3: CASSVAVSGADTQYF
V: TRBV7-9; J: TRBJ1-1; CDR3: CASTQTGNTEAFF
V: TRBV6-5; J: TRBJ2-4; CDR3: CASSYLQGNIQYF
V: TRBV30; J: TRBJ2-7; CDR3: CAWKAGSYEQYF
V: TRBV3-1/TRBV3-2; J: TRBJ2-2; CDR3: CASRSYPGKGDTGELFF
V: TRBV9; J: TRBJ2-1; CDR3: CASSVSRTSYNEQFF
V: TRBV7-9; J: TRBJ1-2; CDR3: CASSYTDRGYGYTF
V: TRBV10-1; J: TRBJ1-2; CDR3: CASSELPRADSYGYTF
V: TRBV19; J: TRBJ2-1; CDR3: CASSQGASYNEQFF
V: TRBV19; J: TRBJ1-6; CDR3: CASSSQRYNSPLHF
V: TRBV5-1; J: TRBJ2-6; CDR3: CASSWDATSGANVLTF
V: TRBV30; J: TRBJ1-6; CDR3: CAWSAPDRDISPLHF
V: TRBV4-3; J: TRBJ1-1; CDR3: CASSQEVGQGKAFF
V: TRBV7-2; J: TRBJ1-2; CDR3: CASNLNRDRGVGGYTF
V: TRBV18; J: TRBJ1-4; CDR3: CASSPPGTGGLTNEKLFF
V: TRBV6-5; J: TRBJ1-4; CDR3: CASSSGSTNEKLFF
V: TRBV4-1; J: TRBJ2-1; CDR3: CASSQIGVGSDNEQFF
V: TRBV19; J: TRBJ2-5; CDR3: CASSILGEGRRKETQYF
V: TRBV28; J: TRBJ1-1; CDR3: CASSLGRQSERAFF
V: TRBV5-6; J: TRBJ2-1; CDR3: CASSLVAGGQGEQFF
V: TRBV7-2; J: TRBJ2-1; CDR3: CASSFWTGGGFNEQFF